These 2 T cell receptor beta chains originate from one sample sequenced in a study of T-cell memory formation after mild COVID-19. TCRdb redid the calling of the 5' RACE reads with MiXCR, one entry per CDR3 protein. There are approximately 480,000 distinct CDR3 sequences in the sample; 15% to 20% occur only once, and roughly an eighth lies in the top ten. Specimen: PBMCs or a T cell subset sorted from them (not recorded which). The receptors were sampled from an adult woman who had mild COVID-19 (a few samples of this study predate the infection). Cell type and time point are not known.

In this sample, this clonotype turned up many times. Here the CDR3 DNA reads TGTGCCAGCAGGGCAATGGGGACAGATACGCAGTATTTT. Translation gives CASRAMGTDTQYF. The chain combines TRBV7-3 with TRBJ2-3, with unresolved D. The V and J ends lost 6 bases and 3 bases respectively, with 10 bases between them. The CDR3 contains 13 residues. Germline CDR1 and CDR2: SGHTA and FQGTGA.

The chain is built from TRBV30 and TRBJ2-3; D not certain. CDR1 is GTSNPN and CDR2 is SVGIG in the germline V gene (reference sequence). V shed 2 bases and J shed 8 bases, with 14 bases lying between them. The CDR3 is 13 amino acids. The CDR3 sequence: CAWSRNALGTQYF. The CDR3 nucleotides read TGTGCCTGGAGTCGGAATGCCCTCGGTACGCAGTATTTT.